This T cell receptor (beta chain) was documented in a study of human T cells and chemical hapten exposure. This clonotype was seen more than once but under ten times. Germline-derived CDR1 and CDR2 are SQVTM and ANQGSEA. The germline V and J ends were trimmed by 0 bases and 1 base, with 6 bases remaining between them. The CDR3 has 13 amino acids. Time point here: patch test 1, 2 weeks after DPC sensitization. Treatment given: therapeutic diphenylcyclopropenone sensitization with weekly scalp DPC. The study used a library that attached unique molecular identifiers to individual cDNA molecules. In the study's own analysis: Samples contained a median of about 96,000 TCRs, with a range of 23,224 to 690,600. One entry per CDR3 protein results from TCRdb running MiXCR on the RACE reads. TCRdb's processing, not the authors' own work, is the source of the V and J calls. Found here are about 360,000 distinct CDR3 sequences, 4.8% of them singletons; the top ten hold 2% to 2.5%.

This chain connects TRBV29-1 to TRBJ1-1; D is unresolved. The receptor comes from a woman aged 50 to 65 with alopecia areata. Some clones in this sample may be carry-over from other donors' samples. This sample comprised whole blood, obtained in connection with sensitization to the hapten diphenylcyclopropenone (DPC). As DNA, the CDR3 is TGCAGCGTTGAAGAAGTCAGGAACACTGAAGCTTTCTTT. It specifies CSVEEVRNTEAFF.